This T cell receptor (beta chain) was sequenced for a study of siplizumab effects on memory and regulatory T cells. Details on this clone: The same CDR3 is also encoded by other DNA sequences in this sample.

The protocol was immunoSEQ multiplex PCR, while the TCRdb copy is restricted to in-frame clones and leaves out a portion. The sample carries nearly 85,000 clones, approximately 88% recorded once. The receptor was derived from a human donor in good health. Sequencing was done on a sample of Tregs sorted from blood.

CDR3 loop: CASSVGSNQPQHF. CDR3 in DNA: TGTGCCAGCAGCGTAGGTAGCAATCAGCCCCAGCATTTT. The gene calls are TRBV9 and TRBJ1-5; no definite D call. The germline V gene has CDR1 SGDLS and CDR2 YYNGEE. The CDR3 covers 13 residues. V was trimmed by 0 bases and J by 0 bases, leaving 1 base between them. Looking up the rest from reference TRBV9 and TRBJ1-5 gives the full variable domain: DSGVTQTPKHLITATGQRVTLRCSPRSGDLSVYWYQQSLDQGLQFLIQYYNGEERAKGNILERFSAQQFPDLHSELNLSSLELGDSALYFCASSVGSNQPQHFGDGTRLSIL.